Shown below are 25 T cell receptor beta chains from a single sample sequenced in a study of T-cell memory formation after mild COVID-19. MiXCR, applied by TCRdb to the 5' RACE reads, yields one record per CDR3 protein. The sample gives about 130,000 distinct CDR3 sequences, about a sixth of which show up once; roughly 5.3% is in the top ten. Sequenced: PBMCs or a T cell subset sorted from them (not recorded which). The receptors shown here come from a man aged 18 to 30 who had mild COVID-19 (a few samples of this study predate the infection). Cell type and time point are not known.

The sample holds a few counts of this clonotype. The chain carries TRBV10-3 and TRBJ2-1, with D tentatively TRBD2 (6 bases). The V gene's germline CDR1 is ENHRY and CDR2 SYGVKD. V was pared by 8 bases and J by 9 bases, with 26 bases between. This CDR3 has 16 residues. CDR3 amino acids: CAIGGGGTDEWGEQFF. The CDR3 bases are TGTGCCATCGGGGGTGGGGGGACCGACGAGTGGGGTGAGCAGTTCTTC.

J is TRBJ2-4 and V is TRBV18; no firm D call. This CDR3 comprises 16 residues. Germline V gives CDR1 KGHSH, CDR2 LQKENI. Trimming stripped 0 bases from V and 1 base from J, with 10 bases between. CDR3 region: CASSPPNLDAKNIQYF. The CDR3 nucleotides are TGTGCCAGCTCACCACCAAATTTGGACGCCAAAAACATTCAGTACTTC.

The CDR3 region has the DNA TGTGCCACCAACAGGGATAATGAAAAACTGTTTTTT. This gives the protein CATNRDNEKLFF. This chain links TRBV7-9 with TRBJ1-4; D is possibly TRBD1 (6 bases). CDR3 length: 12 residues. CDR1 SEHNR and CDR2 FQNEAQ come from the germline V gene (reference sequence). Between the trimmed V and J ends, which lost 10 bases and 4 bases, there was a span of 10 bases.

This clonotype has more than one count but fewer than ten. The chain is built from TRBV4-3 and TRBJ2-3, with 10 positions matching TRBD2. V was clipped by 0 bases and J by 6 bases; unmatched bases: 3. The length of the CDR3 is 15 residues. The germline gives CDR1 LGHNA, CDR2 YSLEER. The CDR3: CASSQDQRGGDTQYF. The DNA for the CDR3 is TGCGCCAGCAGCCAAGATCAGCGGGGGGGCGATACGCAGTATTTT.

V usage is TRBV7-2 and J usage is TRBJ2-2; 7 bases are shared with TRBD1. The CDR3 is 16 amino acids. Germline loops: CDR1 SGHTA, CDR2 FQGNSA. J was trimmed by 4 bases and V by 5 bases; bases with no gene match: 10. The CDR3 nucleotides are TGTGCCAGCAGCCCTAGACAGGGTCGAGGCACCGGGGAGCTGTTTTTT. Encoded protein: CASSPRQGRGTGELFF.

The DNA of the CDR3 is TGTGCCAGCAGCTTTAGAGGTCCAGGGGAGACCCAGTACTTC. Its translation: CASSFRGPGETQYF. The V and J genes are TRBV5-5 and TRBJ2-5; D perhaps matches TRBD1 (5 bases). Trimming removed 2 bases from V and 5 bases from J, with 13 bases in between. CDR3 length equals 14 residues. Germline V gene lookup returns CDR1 SGHKS and CDR2 YYEKEE (reference sequence).

There are a few counts of this clonotype. The rearrangement joins TRBV2 to TRBJ1-6; 8 bases match TRBD1. The CDR3 has 15 amino acids. V lost 5 bases to trimming and J lost 7 bases; unmatched junction nucleotides: 7. The germline V gene encodes CDR1 SNHLY and CDR2 FYNNEI. CDR3: CASSKDRVRNSPLHF. Here the CDR3 DNA reads TGTGCCAGCAGTAAGGACAGGGTACGCAATTCACCCCTCCACTTT.

This clonotype turned up a few times. The chain recombines TRBV28 with TRBJ1-5; D is undetermined. Germline lookup yields CDR1 MDHEN and CDR2 SYDVKM. There are 16 residues in the CDR3. Trimming removed 2 bases at V and 6 bases at J, with 17 bases between. The CDR3 DNA sequence: TGTGCCAGCAGTTTACTGGGGATACTACCGCGTCAGCCCCAGCATTTT. Protein: CASSLLGILPRQPQHF. Variable domain in full (rest from reference TRBV28 and TRBJ1-5): DVKVTQSSRYLVKRTGEKVFLECVQDMDHENMFWYRQDPGLGLRLIYFSYDVKMKEKGDIPEGYSVSREKKERFSLILESASTNQTSMYLCASSLLGILPRQPQHFGDGTRLSIL.

The chain carries TRBV7-3 and TRBJ1-2; the match to TRBD1 covers 8 bases. Per the germline V gene, CDR1 is SGHTA and CDR2 is FQGTGA. V dropped 4 bases and J dropped 10; count of bases not matched to a gene: 8. CDR3 length: 13 residues. The CDR3 coding sequence is TGTGCCAGCAGCTCCGCGGACAGGGCTGACTACACCTTC. Protein sequence: CASSSADRADYTF.

The chain is built from TRBV7-2 and TRBJ2-1; weak D call: TRBD2 (7 bases). The germline gives CDR1 SGHTA, CDR2 FQGNSA. The ends were cut back, 1 base at V and 3 bases at J, with 16 bases in the middle. The CDR3 covers 17 residues. CDR3 amino acids: CASSLGATGGHYNEQFF. CDR3 DNA sequence: TGTGCCAGCAGCTTAGGGGCGACCGGGGGGCACTACAATGAGCAGTTCTTC. Full variable domain (missing parts from reference TRBV7-2 and TRBJ2-1): GAGVSQSPSNKVTEKGKDVELRCDPISGHTALYWYRQSLGQGLEFLIYFQGNSAPDKSGLPSDRFSAERTGGSVSTLTIQRTQQEDSAVYLCASSLGATGGHYNEQFFGPGTRLTVL.

The genes are TRBV6-1 and TRBJ1-4; tentatively, D is TRBD1 (5 bases). Per the germline V gene, CDR1 is MNHNS and CDR2 is SASEGT. CDR3 length equals 13 residues. Trimming shortened V by 4 bases and J by 11 bases, and 14 bases separated the two germline ends. DNA for the CDR3: TGTGCCAGCAGTGCTCAGCCGTGGGGGAAACTGTTTTTT. This codes for CASSAQPWGKLFF.

Only a few counts were recorded for this clonotype. This rearrangement joins TRBV12-3 or TRBV12-4 to TRBJ2-4; tentative D call: TRBD2 (6 bases). The CDR3 is made up of 17 amino acids. V was pared by 6 bases and J by 8 bases, with 26 bases between. The CDR3 loop reads CASSLGGAGWSLDIQYF. CDR3 nucleotide sequence: TGTGCCAGCAGCCTTGGCGGGGCAGGGTGGTCGCTGGACATTCAGTACTTC.

This clonotype showed up just a few times. The chain couples TRBV7-2 to TRBJ1-4, with no clear D. Trimming took off 6 bases at V and 7 bases at J, with 12 bases between the two ends. The CDR3 runs to 13 residues. From germline, CDR1 is SGHTA and CDR2 FQGNSA. CDR3 in DNA: TGTGCCAGCAGAACATTGTCTGGTGAAAAACTGTTTTTT. It translates to CASRTLSGEKLFF.

The J gene is TRBJ1-2, the V gene TRBV6-6, with unresolved D. Germline V lookup: CDR1 MNHNY, CDR2 SVGAGI (reference sequence). The CDR3 sequence is 15 residues long. Deletions cut 6 bases from V and 1 base from J, with 15 bases between. The CDR3 is CASSREDGDNYGYTF. The CDR3 bases are TGTGCCAGCAGCCGTGAGGACGGGGATAACTATGGCTACACCTTC.

The sample holds a few counts of this clonotype. This chain connects TRBV5-1 to TRBJ1-1; 7 bases align to TRBD1. Germline CDR1 and CDR2: SGHRS and YFSETQ. V lost 4 bases to trimming and J lost 1 base; unmatched junction nucleotides: 4. This CDR3 comprises 14 residues. CDR3 sequence reads: CASSIQGSNTEAFF. In nucleotides, the CDR3 is TGCGCCAGCAGCATACAGGGGTCGAACACTGAAGCTTTCTTT. Full variable domain (outside the CDR3, taken from reference TRBV5-1 and TRBJ1-1): KAGVTQTPRYLIKTRGQQVTLSCSPISGHRSVSWYQQTPGQGLQFLFEYFSETQRNKGNFPGRFSGRQFSNSRSEMNVSTLELGDSALYLCASSIQGSNTEAFFGQGTRLTVV.

This clonotype was picked up many times. The rearrangement uses TRBV12-3 or TRBV12-4 and TRBJ2-1, with D perhaps matching TRBD1 (5 bases). The V end was cut by 3 bases, the J end by 12 bases, with 12 bases between. This CDR3 comprises 12 residues. The chain's CDR3 is CASSLLRVVQFF. CDR3 DNA sequence: TGTGCCAGCAGTTTGCTCAGGGTGGTGCAGTTCTTC.

In its sample, this clonotype was seen a few times. The V call is TRBV5-1, the J call TRBJ2-3; 12 bases agree with TRBD1. Germline V gives CDR1 SGHRS, CDR2 YFSETQ. J lost 5 bases, V lost 0 bases, and 7 bases had no gene match. The length of the CDR3 is 17 residues. CDR3 nucleotides: TGCGCCAGCAGCTTGGGGCCGGGACAGGGGGCGGGAGATACGCAGTATTTT. Translation: CASSLGPGQGAGDTQYF.

V usage is TRBV7-2 and J usage is TRBJ2-1; possibly TRBD2 for D (7 bases). V lost 4 bases to trimming and J lost 2 bases, with 18 bases between them. CDR1 and CDR2 (germline): SGHTA, FQGNSA. The CDR3 runs 17 residues. The CDR3 sequence: CASSSGGGGPTYNEQFF. The CDR3 bases are TGTGCCAGCAGCTCCGGAGGGGGAGGGCCCACCTACAATGAGCAGTTCTTC.

There are a few counts of this clonotype. The chain joins TRBV3-1 to TRBJ1-1, with D unclear. The V end was cut by 1 base, the J end by 5 bases, with 11 bases between. The CDR3 is made up of 14 amino acids. Germline V CDR1 and CDR2: LGHDT, YNNKEL (reference sequence). The CDR3 protein is CASSQVASGTEAFF. CDR3 DNA sequence: TGTGCCAGCAGCCAAGTAGCGTCGGGGACTGAAGCTTTCTTT. The variable domain in full, with the rest retrieved from reference TRBV3-1 and TRBJ1-1, is DTAVSQTPKYLVTQMGNDKSIKCEQNLGHDTMYWYKQDSKKFLKIMFSYNNKELIINETVPNRFSPKSPDKAHLNLHINSLELGDSAVYFCASSQVASGTEAFFGQGTRLTVV.

The rearrangement links TRBV5-6 to TRBJ2-3; tentatively, D is TRBD2 (6 bases). Per the germline V gene, CDR1 is SGHDT and CDR2 is YYEEEE. The V gene lost 2 bases and the J gene lost 1 base, with 8 bases spanning the gap. This CDR3 is 14 amino acids long. The CDR3 reads CASSFPGGTDTQYF. CDR3 DNA sequence: TGTGCCAGCAGCTTCCCGGGGGGCACAGATACGCAGTATTTT.

CDR3 sequence (DNA): TGCAGTGCTAGAGGAGGAGGCGGTACGGACACCGGGGAGCTGTTTTTT. Amino acid sequence: CSARGGGGTDTGELFF. This sequence joins TRBV20-1 and TRBJ2-2; D is possibly TRBD2 (5 bases). The ends were cut back, 1 base at V and 3 bases at J, with 15 bases in the middle. This CDR3 is built from 16 residues. Germline V gene sequence: CDR1 DFQATT, CDR2 SNEGSKA (reference sequence).

This clonotype occurred a few times. This chain uses TRBV5-1 with TRBJ2-4; tentatively, D is TRBD1 (5 bases). Germline V CDR1 and CDR2: SGHRS, YFSETQ. The CDR3 sequence is 15 residues long. The germline V and J ends were trimmed by 0 bases and 2 bases, with 9 bases remaining between them. CDR3 loop: CASSLEGRSKNIQYF. The CDR3, as DNA: TGCGCCAGCAGCTTGGAGGGGCGGTCCAAAAACATTCAGTACTTC.

The CDR3 nucleotides are TGTGCCAGCAGTTACCCGACTCGAGGCCGCGATGAGCAGTTCTTC. It codes for CASSYPTRGRDEQFF. The V call is TRBV6-2 or TRBV6-3, the J call TRBJ2-1; D unresolved. V shed 2 bases and J shed 8 bases, with 16 bases lying between them. This CDR3 has 15 residues. Germline CDR1 reads MNHEY; CDR2 reads SVGEGT.

The chain links TRBV25-1 to TRBJ2-2; a possible D gene is TRBD1 (5 bases). The CDR3 runs to 14 residues. Germline CDR1 is MGHDK and CDR2 is SYGVNS. Trimming removed 0 bases from V and 6 bases from J, with 8 bases in between. The DNA for the CDR3 is TGTGCCAGCAGTGAATATTTCAGGGCCGGGGAGCTGTTTTTT. Translated: CASSEYFRAGELFF.

By frequency in the sample, this clonotype is medium-sized (0.01 to 0.1%). The chain joins TRBV18 to TRBJ2-7; 7 positions agree with TRBD1. Per the germline V gene, CDR1 is KGHSH and CDR2 is LQKENI. CDR3 length: 16 residues. The V gene end was trimmed by 0 bases and the J gene end by 3 bases; junction bases not matched to a gene: 8. The CDR3 sequence: CASSPPGTGVLYEQYF. For the CDR3, the DNA is TGTGCCAGCTCACCACCGGGTACAGGGGTCCTCTACGAGCAGTACTTC.